This T cell receptor (beta chain) appears in the sequencing data of a study of T cells in narcolepsy. The wider study: Healthy controls were enrolled alongside patients with narcolepsy type 1 or type 2.

Whole-study findings and limits: In some patient and control memory CD4+ samples, autoreactive clones were absent. Autoreactive clonotypes reportedly recurred in blood of same and different patients, not controls. Comparing one patient's CSF and blood CD4+ clonotypes highlighted HCRT- and TRIB2-specific autoreactive clonotypes.

Sequencing used immunoSEQ multiplex PCR; TCRdb keeps in-frame clones, though not all of them. This table holds about 33,000 clones, roughly 90% found once. With respect to this clone: Its target is unknown.

The origin of this receptor is a human donor with narcolepsy. Sequenced input: CD45RA- memory CD4+ T cells from PBMCs.

As DNA, the CDR3 is TGTGCCAGCACCTCCGGGACAGGTGGTGGGGAGCAGTACTTC. It specifies CASTSGTGGGEQYF. V and J are TRBV2 and TRBJ2-7; 8 nucleotides align to TRBD1. The germline gives CDR1 SNHLY, CDR2 FYNNEI. The J segment lost 7 bases and the V segment lost 7 bases, leaving 12 bases of the junction unmatched. The CDR3 consists of 14 residues.